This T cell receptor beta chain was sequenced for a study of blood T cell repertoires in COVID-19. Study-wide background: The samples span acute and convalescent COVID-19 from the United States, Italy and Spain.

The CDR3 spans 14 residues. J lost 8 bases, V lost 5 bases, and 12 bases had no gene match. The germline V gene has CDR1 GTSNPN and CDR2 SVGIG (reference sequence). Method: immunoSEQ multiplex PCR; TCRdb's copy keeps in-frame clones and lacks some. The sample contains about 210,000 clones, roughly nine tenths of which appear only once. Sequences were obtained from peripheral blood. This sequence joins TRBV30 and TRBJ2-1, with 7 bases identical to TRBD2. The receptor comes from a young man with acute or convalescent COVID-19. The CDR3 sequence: CAWAPGGRGDEQFF. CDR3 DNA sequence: TGTGCCTGGGCCCCCGGTGGGAGGGGCGATGAGCAGTTCTTC.